A single T cell receptor (beta chain) is shown here with its context. The antigen remains unidentified. This sample also contains other DNA sequences that code for the same CDR3. This sample stems from a study of shared clonotypes between healthy human individuals. The overall study: Sampling drew on donors who were a couple of women and three men aged 18 to 49.

Using immunoSEQ multiplex PCR, the repertoire was profiled, and TCRdb retains in-frame clones only, with some absent. The data hold about 1.1 million clones, with 60% to 80% observed a single time. Caucasian adults residing in Nashville, Tennessee made up all the donors. The split of CD4+ cells yielded CD45RA+ naive and CD45RA-negative memory subsets. General observations from the study: Non-shared clonotypes were found to have lower generation probabilities than the clonotypes that were shared by all four of the sorted-subset donors.

V lost 2 bases and J lost 4; bases outside the gene matches: 0. The CDR3 is 13 amino acids. Germline-derived CDR1 and CDR2 are MDHEN and SYDVKM. The chain joins TRBV28 to TRBJ2-7, with 9 bases that match TRBD2. Input material: memory CD4+ T cells from PBMCs. Specified subset: CD45RA-negative fraction. This TCR derives from a man between 18 and 35 years old in good health. Some clones in this sample may be carry-over from other donors' samples. The chain's CDR3 is CASSLSGRYEQYF. CDR3 DNA sequence: TGTGCCAGCAGTTTAAGCGGGAGGTACGAGCAGTACTTC.